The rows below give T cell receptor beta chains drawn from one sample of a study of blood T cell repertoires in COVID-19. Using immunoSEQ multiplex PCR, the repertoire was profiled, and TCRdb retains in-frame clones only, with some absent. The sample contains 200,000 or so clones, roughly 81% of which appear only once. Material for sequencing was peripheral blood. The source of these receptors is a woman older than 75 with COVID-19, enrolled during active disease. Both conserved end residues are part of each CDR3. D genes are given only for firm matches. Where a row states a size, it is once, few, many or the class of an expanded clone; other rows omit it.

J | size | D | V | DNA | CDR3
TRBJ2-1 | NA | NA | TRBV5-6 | TGTGCCAGCAGCTTTGGTGGGAGTGAGCAGTTCTTC | CASSFGGSEQFF
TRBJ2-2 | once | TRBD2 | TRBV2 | TGTGCCAGCAGTTGGACTAGCGGGAGAGGGGCCACCGGGGAGCTGTTTTTT | CASSWTSGRGATGELFF
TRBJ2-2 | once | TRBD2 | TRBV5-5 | TGTGCCAGCAGCCCGCTAGCGGGGGGGCCCGTCGGCACCGGGGAGCTGTTTTTT | CASSPLAGGPVGTGELFF
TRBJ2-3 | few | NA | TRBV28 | TGTGCCAGCAGTTTACTAGATGCCACAGATACGCAGTATTTT | CASSLLDATDTQYF
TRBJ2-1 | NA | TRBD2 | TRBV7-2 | TGTGCCAGCAGCCTTGGGAGGGCCAATGAGCAGTTCTTC | CASSLGRANEQFF
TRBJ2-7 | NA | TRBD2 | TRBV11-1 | TGTGCCAGCAGCTTAGGCGCGGGGGGACCCTACGAGCAGTACTTC | CASSLGAGGPYEQYF
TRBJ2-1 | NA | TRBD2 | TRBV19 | TGTGCCAGTACCTCCTCAGGGACTAGCGGGAGTGATGAGCAGTTCTTC | CASTSSGTSGSDEQFF
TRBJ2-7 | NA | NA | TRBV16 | TGTGCCAGCAGCCAATTACTCTACGAGCAGTACTTC | CASSQLLYEQYF
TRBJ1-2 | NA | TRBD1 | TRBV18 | TGTGCCAGCTCACCCCGACCCAGGGGGCCGGGCTACACCTTC | CASSPRPRGPGYTF
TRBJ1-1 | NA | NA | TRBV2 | TGTGCCAGCAGTGTCTTGACACGGAACACTGAAGCTTTCTTT | CASSVLTRNTEAFF
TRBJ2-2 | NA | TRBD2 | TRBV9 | TGTGCCAGCAGCTACCGCCTTCACAGCGGGGGGAACACCGGGGAGCTGTTTTTT | CASSYRLHSGGNTGELFF
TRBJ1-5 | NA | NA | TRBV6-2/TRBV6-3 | TGTGCCAGCAGACCTATATCCACAGGGAATCAGCCCCAGCATTTT | CASRPISTGNQPQHF
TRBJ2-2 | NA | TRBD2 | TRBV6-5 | TGTGCCACCAGGGCGGCGGGGGTAGTCGGGGAGCTGTTTTTT | CATRAAGVVGELFF
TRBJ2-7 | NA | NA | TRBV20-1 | TGCAGTGCTAGTTCAGGGGTTGACGAGCAGTACTTC | CSASSGVDEQYF
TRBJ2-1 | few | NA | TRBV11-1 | TGTGCCAGCAGCCGTAATAGCGGCTACAATGAGCAGTTCTTC | CASSRNSGYNEQFF
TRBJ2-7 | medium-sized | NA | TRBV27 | TGTGCCAGCAGTTACTCCGTCGTTATGGAGCAGTACTTC | CASSYSVVMEQYF
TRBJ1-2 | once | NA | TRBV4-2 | TGTGCCAGCAGCCAAGCAGAGTCGGCAGGCTATGGCTACACCTTC | CASSQAESAGYGYTF
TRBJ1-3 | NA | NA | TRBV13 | TGTGCCAGCAGCTTAATGGCAGGGCATCACTCTGGAAACACCATATATTTT | CASSLMAGHHSGNTIYF
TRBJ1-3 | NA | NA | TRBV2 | TGTGCCAGCAGTACGGACAGCCGGGCTGGAAACACCATATATTTT | CASSTDSRAGNTIYF
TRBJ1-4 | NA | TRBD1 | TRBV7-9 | TGTGCCAGCAGCCTAGGACAGGGGCGCGGGGCAACTAATGAAAAACTGTTTTTT | CASSLGQGRGATNEKLFF
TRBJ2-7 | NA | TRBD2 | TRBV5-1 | TGCGCCAGCCGGGGAGGGACTAGCGGTGAGAACTACGAGCAGTACTTC | CASRGGTSGENYEQYF
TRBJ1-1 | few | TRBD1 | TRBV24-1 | TGTGCCACCAGTGATACCGGGACAGGGGGCAGGGACACTGAAGCTTTCTTT | CATSDTGTGGRDTEAFF
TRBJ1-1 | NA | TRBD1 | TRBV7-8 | TGTGCCAGCAGCTTGATGGACAGGCGCACTGAAGCTTTCTTT | CASSLMDRRTEAFF
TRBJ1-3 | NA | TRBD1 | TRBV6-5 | TGTGCCAGCAGTTTGACAGGGGTTGGAAACACCATATATTTT | CASSLTGVGNTIYF
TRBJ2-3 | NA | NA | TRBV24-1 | TGTGCCACCAGTGATTTCACTGGGGACTGGCGAGGTACGCAGTATTTT | CATSDFTGDWRGTQYF
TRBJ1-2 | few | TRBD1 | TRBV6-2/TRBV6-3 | TGTGCCAGCAGTCCCGACAGGGTTTATGGCTACACCTTC | CASSPDRVYGYTF
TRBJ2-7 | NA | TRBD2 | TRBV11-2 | TGTGCCAGCAGCTTAGTTCTAGCGGGCGAGCAGTACTTC | CASSLVLAGEQYF
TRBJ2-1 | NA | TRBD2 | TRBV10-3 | TGTGCCATCAGTGGTCGGGGTGGCGGGGGGAATGAGCAGTTCTTC | CAISGRGGGGNEQFF
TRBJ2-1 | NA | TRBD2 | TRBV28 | TGTGCCAGCAGTAAGCGGGAGTACAATGAGCAGTTCTTC | CASSKREYNEQFF
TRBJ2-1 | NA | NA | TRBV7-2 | TGTGCCAGCAGCTCCCGACAGAACAATGAGCAGTTCTTC | CASSSRQNNEQFF
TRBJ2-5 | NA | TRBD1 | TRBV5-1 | TGCGCCAGCAGCTTGGCCGGGACAGCGGAGACCCAGTACTTC | CASSLAGTAETQYF
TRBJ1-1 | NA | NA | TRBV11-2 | TGTGCCAGCAGCTCAATACAGGGGAACACTGAAGCTTTCTTT | CASSSIQGNTEAFF
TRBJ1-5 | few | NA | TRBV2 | TGTGCCAGCACTATAGAAGCCCCTAATCAGCCCCAGCATTTT | CASTIEAPNQPQHF
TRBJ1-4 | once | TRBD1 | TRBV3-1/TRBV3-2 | TGTGCCAGCAGCTCCAGGGGGATGGAAAAACTGTTTTTT | CASSSRGMEKLFF
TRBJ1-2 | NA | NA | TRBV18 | TGTGCCAGCTCACTCGACAGTAACTATGGCTACACCTTC | CASSLDSNYGYTF
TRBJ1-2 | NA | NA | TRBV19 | TGTGCCAGTAGTTCCTCCGGAGTGGGCTACACCTTC | CASSSSGVGYTF
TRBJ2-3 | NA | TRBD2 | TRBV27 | TGTGCCAGCATACCGCTAGCGGGGGTGGCAGATACGCAGTATTTT | CASIPLAGVADTQYF
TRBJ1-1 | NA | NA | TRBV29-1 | TGCAGCGTTGTATCGGACAGCGAGCGGACTGAAGCTTTCTTT | CSVVSDSERTEAFF
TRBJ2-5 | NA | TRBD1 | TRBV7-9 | TGTGCCAGCAGCTCCCTGGACAGGGGGCAAGAGACCCAGTACTTC | CASSSLDRGQETQYF
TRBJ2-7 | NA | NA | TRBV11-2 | TGTGCCAGCAGGACCGGGACTGACGCCTACGAGCAGTACTTC | CASRTGTDAYEQYF
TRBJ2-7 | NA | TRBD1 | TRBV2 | TGTGCCAATCTCGGGACAGGGGACCCCAAGCAGTACTTC | CANLGTGDPKQYF